A single sample is the source of the 15 T cell receptor beta chains below, sequenced in a study of shared clonotypes between healthy human individuals. Data came from immunoSEQ multiplex PCR; TCRdb stores just in-frame clones and leaves some out. The sample has 2,500,000 or so clones, over 85% seen once. The sequenced sample consisted of naive CD4+ T cells from PBMCs. Subset indicated: CD45RA+ positively selected. These receptor sequences come from a man aged 18 to 29 in good health. Some clones in this sample may be carry-over from other donors' samples.

Details on this clone: The same CDR3 arises from other DNA sequences in this sample as well. The CDR3 coding sequence is TGTGCCAGCAGCTCGGGGCTGAACACTGAAGCTTTCTTT. Amino acids: CASSSGLNTEAFF. This chain connects TRBV7-3 to TRBJ1-1, with D possibly matching TRBD1 (5 bases). Germline V gene lookup returns CDR1 SGHTA and CDR2 FQGTGA. Deletions cut 4 bases from V and 0 bases from J, with 6 bases between. The CDR3 has 13 residues.

Concerning this clone itself: Other DNA sequences within the sample encode an identical CDR3. The gene calls are TRBV18 and TRBJ1-1, with 7 bases matching TRBD1. The CDR3 contains 13 residues. The J segment lost 3 bases and the V segment lost 4 bases, leaving 2 bases of the junction unmatched. Per germline, CDR1 KGHSH and CDR2 LQKENI. The CDR3 loop is CASSQGADTEAFF. CDR3 DNA: TGTGCCAGCTCACAGGGGGCGGACACTGAAGCTTTCTTT. The full variable domain, in which reference TRBV18 and TRBJ1-1 provide the parts outside the CDR3, is NAGVMQNPRHLVRRRGQEARLRCSPMKGHSHVYWYRQLPEEGLKFMVYLQKENIIDESGMPKERFSAEFPKEGPSILRIQQVVRGDSAAYFCASSQGADTEAFFGQGTRLTVV.

The V gene is TRBV7-7, the J gene TRBJ2-3, with TRBD1 matching 9 bases. CDR1 is SSHAT, CDR2 FNYEAQ, per germline (reference sequence). This CDR3 has 16 residues. V was pared by 5 bases and J by 1 base, with 7 bases of the junction left unmatched. CDR3 amino acids: CASSPSRDRGTDTQYF. The CDR3, as DNA: TGTGCCAGCAGCCCAAGCCGGGACAGGGGCACAGATACGCAGTATTTT.

The gene calls are TRBV7-2 and TRBJ1-2; D may be TRBD1 (5 bases). Between the trimmed V and J ends, which lost 5 bases and 5 bases, there was a span of 15 bases. This CDR3 comprises 14 residues. The germline gives CDR1 SGHTA, CDR2 FQGNSA. The CDR3 DNA reads as TGTGCCAGCAGCCCCCGGGACTCGCCTTATGGCTACACCTTC. This encodes CASSPRDSPYGYTF.

The V and J genes are TRBV18 and TRBJ2-7; TRBD1 matches at 9 bases. The ends lost 0 bases at V and 3 bases at J; junction bases unmatched: 3. This CDR3 is 15 amino acids long. Germline CDR1 reads KGHSH; CDR2 reads LQKENI. The CDR3 loop is CASSPPSGQGYEQYF. The DNA of the CDR3 is TGTGCCAGCTCACCACCGTCGGGACAGGGCTACGAGCAGTACTTC.

This clone was seen only once. J is TRBJ2-3 and V is TRBV28; 9 bases are a match to TRBD2. Looked up from germline, CDR1 is MDHEN and CDR2 is SYDVKM. The length of the CDR3 is 16 residues. The J segment lost 2 bases and the V segment lost 3 bases, leaving 6 bases of the junction unmatched. The CDR3 DNA follows: TGTGCCAGCAGTTTCGGCCTAGCGGGATTCACAGATACGCAGTATTTT. It yields the protein CASSFGLAGFTDTQYF.

V gene TRBV19 combines with J gene TRBJ1-5; 9 nucleotides align to TRBD1. CDR3 length: 15 amino acids. The ends lost 3 bases at V and 9 bases at J; junction bases unmatched: 9. CDR1 is LNHDA, CDR2 SQIVND, per germline (reference sequence). The CDR3 spells CASSIGVTGGPPQHF. The CDR3, as DNA: TGTGCCAGTAGTATCGGAGTCACAGGGGGCCCGCCCCAGCATTTT. The full variable domain, with the rest looked up from reference TRBV19 and TRBJ1-5, is DGGITQSPKYLFRKEGQNVTLSCEQNLNHDAMYWYRQDPGQGLRLIYYSQIVNDFQKGDIAEGYSVSREKKESFPLTVTSAQKNPTAFYLCASSIGVTGGPPQHFGDGTRLSIL.

The chain employs TRBV6-1 and TRBJ2-3; no clear D. Germline V gene sequence: CDR1 MNHNS, CDR2 SASEGT. The CDR3 length is 12 residues. Trimming took 8 bases from V and 2 from J, leaving 8 bases between them. The CDR3 is CASSYPTDTQYF. CDR3 bases: TGTGCCAGCTCTTACCCCACAGATACGCAGTATTTT.

This clone was seen only a few times. This chain uses TRBV5-1 with TRBJ1-1, with D unclear. CDR1 and CDR2 (germline): SGHRS, YFSETQ. The CDR3 loop spans 13 amino acids. V was trimmed by 5 bases and J by 1 base, leaving 9 bases between them. Here the CDR3 DNA reads TGCGCCAGCAGTAGGATAGAGAACACTGAAGCTTTCTTT. Translation: CASSRIENTEAFF.

This chain links TRBV7-9 with TRBJ1-1; D possibly corresponds to TRBD1 (5 bases). The CDR3 is 16 amino acids. V lost 6 bases to trimming and J lost 4 bases, with 21 bases between them. CDR1 is SEHNR, CDR2 FQNEAQ, per germline (reference sequence). The CDR3 nucleotides read TGTGCCAGCAGTTATAATGCCAGGGAAGGTAGCACTGAAGCTTTCTTT. Its translation: CASSYNAREGSTEAFF.

This chain connects TRBV19 to TRBJ1-1; tentative D call: TRBD1 (6 bases). Per the germline V gene, CDR1 is LNHDA and CDR2 is SQIVND (reference sequence). This CDR3 contains 14 residues. Between the trimmed V and J ends, which lost 8 bases and 0 bases, there was a span of 13 bases. The CDR3, as DNA: TGTGCCAGTGCCCGGACAGTTATGAACACTGAAGCTTTCTTT. It encodes CASARTVMNTEAFF.

V gene TRBV5-1 combines with J gene TRBJ1-1; unclear D gene. CDR1 is SGHRS and CDR2 is YFSETQ in the germline V gene. Trimming stripped 5 bases from V and 3 bases from J, with 11 bases between. The CDR3 runs to 13 residues. In DNA form, the CDR3 reads TGCGCCAGCAGATATGAAGTTTACACTGAAGCTTTCTTT. Encoded protein: CASRYEVYTEAFF.

The V call is TRBV6-1, the J call TRBJ1-2, with D possibly being TRBD1 (6 bases). V lost 4 bases to trimming and J lost 8 bases, with 17 bases between them. Germline loops: CDR1 MNHNS, CDR2 SASEGT. This CDR3 comprises 14 residues. The CDR3 loop is CASSASQGLEGYTF. CDR3 nucleotides: TGTGCCAGCAGTGCGTCGCAGGGGCTGGAGGGCTACACCTTC.

CDR3 amino acids: CASSATPTGYEQYF. Written as DNA, the CDR3 is TGTGCCAGCAGCGCGACACCGACAGGGTACGAGCAGTACTTC. The rearrangement uses TRBV9 and TRBJ2-7; TRBD1 matches 7 bases. Germline CDR1 and CDR2: SGDLS and YYNGEE. The CDR3 has 14 amino acids. With V trimmed by 3 bases and J by 4 bases, 7 bases remained unmatched.

This clone occurred a few times. The rearrangement joins TRBV29-1 to TRBJ1-5, with 7 bases aligning to TRBD1. The CDR3 sequence is 12 residues long. Germline V lookup: CDR1 SQVTM, CDR2 ANQGSEA. The V segment lost 4 bases and the J segment 8 bases; nucleotides outside the gene matches: 5. The CDR3 loop reads CSVGAGGEPQHF. In DNA form, the CDR3 reads TGCAGCGTTGGGGCAGGGGGTGAGCCCCAGCATTTT.